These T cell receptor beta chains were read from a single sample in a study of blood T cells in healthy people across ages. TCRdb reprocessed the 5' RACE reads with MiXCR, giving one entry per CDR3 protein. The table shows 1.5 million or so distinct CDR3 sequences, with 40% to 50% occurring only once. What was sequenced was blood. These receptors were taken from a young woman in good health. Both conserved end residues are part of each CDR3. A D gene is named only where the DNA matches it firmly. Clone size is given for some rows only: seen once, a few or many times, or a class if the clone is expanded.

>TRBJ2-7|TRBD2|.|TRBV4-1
CASSQDLGSGTYYEQYF
TGCGCCAGCAGCCAAGATCTGGGTAGCGGGACCTACTACGAGCAGTACTTC
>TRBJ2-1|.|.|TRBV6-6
CASSPRGHYNEQFF
TGTGCCAGCAGTCCCCGGGGGCACTACAATGAGCAGTTCTTC
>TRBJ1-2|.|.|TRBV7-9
CASSRLVEGQGHGYTF
TGTGCCAGCAGCCGCCTAGTTGAGGGGCAGGGCCATGGCTACACCTTC
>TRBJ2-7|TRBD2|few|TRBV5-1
CASSSGKGLAGTYEQYF
TGCGCCAGCAGCTCCGGAAAAGGACTAGCGGGAACCTACGAGCAGTACTTC
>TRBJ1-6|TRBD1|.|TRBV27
CASSLSSGGPYNSPLHF
TGTGCCAGCAGTTTATCCTCAGGGGGCCCCTATAATTCACCCCTCCACTTT
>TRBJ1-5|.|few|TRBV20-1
CSARVGVQGQPQHF
TGCAGTGCTAGAGTCGGGGTCCAAGGGCAGCCCCAGCATTTT
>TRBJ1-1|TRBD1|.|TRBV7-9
CASSPQTGADTEAFF
TGTGCCAGCAGCCCTCAGACAGGGGCGGACACTGAAGCTTTCTTT
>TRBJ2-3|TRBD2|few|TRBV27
CASIPTSGGYGTQYF
TGTGCCAGCATCCCTACTAGCGGGGGGTACGGTACGCAGTATTTT
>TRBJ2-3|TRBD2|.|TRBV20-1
CSALIAGTGDTQYF
TGCAGTGCTCTTATAGCGGGGACGGGAGATACGCAGTATTTT
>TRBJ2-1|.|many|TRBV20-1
CSASGGYNEQFF
TGCAGTGCTTCCGGGGGCTACAATGAGCAGTTCTTC
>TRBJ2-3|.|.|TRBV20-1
CSASIPGRSPTDTQYF
TGCAGTGCTAGTATACCTGGACGGAGCCCCACAGATACGCAGTATTTT
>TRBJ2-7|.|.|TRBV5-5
CASSLPLGTHEQYF
TGTGCCAGCAGCTTGCCGTTGGGGACCCACGAGCAGTACTTC
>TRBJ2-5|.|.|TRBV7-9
CASSLGGIGGTRYF
TGTGCCAGCAGCTTAGGAGGCATTGGCGGGACCCGGTACTTC
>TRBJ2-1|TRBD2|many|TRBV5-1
CASTGAGGYSEQFF
TGCGCCAGCACCGGGGCGGGAGGGTACAGTGAGCAGTTCTTC
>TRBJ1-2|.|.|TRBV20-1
CSAGTGTRQLGGYTF
TGCAGTGCGGGGACTGGGACAAGACAACTCGGTGGCTACACCTTC
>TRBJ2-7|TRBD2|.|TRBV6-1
CASSVGLAGVAPTYEQYF
TGTGCCAGCAGTGTTGGACTAGCGGGGGTAGCTCCAACATACGAGCAGTACTTC
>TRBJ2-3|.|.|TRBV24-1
CATSDELGDTQYF
TGTGCCACCAGTGATGAACTAGGGGATACGCAGTATTTT
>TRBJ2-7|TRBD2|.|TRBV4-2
CASSQDQTSGSFYEQYF
TGTGCCAGCAGCCAAGACCAGACTAGCGGGAGCTTTTACGAGCAGTACTTC
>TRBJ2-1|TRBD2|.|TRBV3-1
CASSGRAVINEQFF
TGTGCCAGCAGCGGGAGGGCCGTAATTAATGAGCAGTTCTTC
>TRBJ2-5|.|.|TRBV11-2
CASSRTGPLETQYF
TGTGCCAGCAGCCGGACGGGACCCCTGGAGACCCAGTACTTC
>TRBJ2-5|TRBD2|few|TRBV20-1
CSALRREQETQYF
TGCAGTGCCCTCCGGCGGGAGCAAGAGACCCAGTACTTC
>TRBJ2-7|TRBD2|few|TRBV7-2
CASSLEGTREFYEQYF
TGTGCCAGCAGCTTAGAGGGGACTAGGGAATTTTACGAGCAGTACTTC
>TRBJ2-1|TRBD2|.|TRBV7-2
CASSSGLVMYNEQFF
TGTGCCAGCAGCTCGGGACTAGTTATGTACAATGAGCAGTTCTTC
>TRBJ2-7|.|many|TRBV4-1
CASSQDVIPLALSYEQYF
TGCGCCAGCAGCCAAGATGTAATCCCCCTAGCCCTCTCCTACGAGCAGTACTTC
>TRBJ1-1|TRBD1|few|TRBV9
CASSETGTGTEAFF
TGTGCCAGCAGCGAGACCGGGACAGGGACTGAAGCTTTCTTT
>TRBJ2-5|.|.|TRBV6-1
CASMTQPLQETQYF
TGTGCCAGCATGACACAACCTCTCCAAGAGACCCAGTACTTC
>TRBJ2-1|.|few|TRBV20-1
CSARGEGYAEQFF
TGCAGTGCTAGAGGGGAAGGGTACGCTGAGCAGTTCTTC